This record looks at one T cell receptor beta chain sequence and its context. This specimen comes from a study of blood T cell repertoires in COVID-19. About the study: PBMCs, B-cell-depleted T cells, or T cells were the source of the cDNA or gDNA that made up the material.

The CDR3 extends over 14 amino acids. The germline V gene encodes CDR1 SGHRS and CDR2 YFSETQ. Unmatched junction bases numbered 4, after V lost 0 bases and J lost 5 bases. TCRdb keeps only in-frame clones here, not all; method: immunoSEQ multiplex PCR. The sample consists of about 110,000 clones, 65% to 80% of them appearing once. The rearrangement links TRBV5-1 to TRBJ2-5; 7 nucleotides align to TRBD2. This clonotype originated in a woman aged 55-75 years with acute or convalescent COVID-19. The material sequenced was peripheral blood. The CDR3 DNA sequence: TGCGCCAGCAGCTTGGGACTAGCCGTGGAGACCCAGTACTTC. Translated, it gives CASSLGLAVETQYF.